This TCR beta chain originates from a study of graft-versus-host responses after intestinal transplantation (dated by TCRdb to the early 2020s). For the study in its entirety: The transplants that recipients received were multivisceral, liver-intestinal, or isolated intestinal. Rather than going through the commercial service, samples from three later patients were sequenced in-house on an Illumina MiSeq and processed with MiXCR. After intestinal transplantation, graft-versus-host and host-versus-graft alloreactive T cell clones in the graft, circulation and bone marrow were tracked using bulk TCR-beta CDR3 sequencing. Every recipient was given anti-thymocyte globulin induction, then maintenance tacrolimus and steroids for about 3 years. Donor T cell macrochimerism was defined as a peak of at least 4% donor T cells among recipient peripheral blood mononuclear cells. The cohort enrolled 20 to 30 intestinal transplant recipients including one retransplant, and a few patients lacking pretransplant specimens were excluded. To identify alloreactive clones, pre-transplant mixed lymphocyte reaction products were sequenced and then compared with unstimulated pre-transplant donor and recipient T cells.

The time point label of this sample denotes: cells obtained before transplantation from donor or recipient. CD3+CD4+ and CD3+CD8+ populations were FACS-sorted from unstimulated pre-transplant donor and recipient cells taken from spleen or lymph nodes. To prepare the library, the immunoSEQ multiplex PCR assay was applied. For most patients, genomic DNA was isolated using the Qiagen DNeasy Blood and Tissue Kit and was shipped frozen to Adaptive Biotechnologies for TCR sequencing. High-throughput TCR-beta CDR3 sequencing of genomic DNA from most patients was performed by Adaptive Biotechnologies. In the paper's pipeline: Adaptive's ImmunoSEQ software supplied the TCR sequencing data for around 19 patients, while MiXCR and VDJtools were used to process a few other patients. To correct CD4 versus CD8 sorting errors, any sequence found in both subsets at a frequency ratio below 5:1 was removed. CDR3 nucleotide sequences shared between donor and recipient were removed because their origin could not be assigned. At least 2-fold expansion over unstimulated cells and a minimum CFSE-low frequency of 0.002% (template counts) or 0.001% (read counts) were required for clones to be classified as alloreactive. Mappable clones were those detected in sequenced pre-transplant spleen, lymph node, or MLR CFSE-low populations of the donor or recipient. Cumulative frequency of alloreactive clones was calculated as a percentage of all sequences weighted by copy number. Sourced from immuneACCESS, this table was stored by TCRdb with only in-frame sequences that have V and J called. A share of the clones is absent; for the studies checked, an unresolved V gene accounts for under half, and the remainder has no known explanation. That table is the source of V, J and clone size, and D and trimming were worked out from the DNA. The table for this sample lists approximately 75,000 clones; 85% to 90% of them were counted only once. The top ten constitute approximately 4.1% of the sample.

Overall study results and their limits: In patients with donor T cell macrochimerism, the allografts had high GvH to HvG T cell clonal ratios. The relatively low number and heterogeneity of intestinal transplant patients limited the conclusions. Early after transplant, peak levels of circulating GvH clones were associated with declines in HvG clones. GvH clones were found in recipient bone marrow, and some of the GvH clones appeared earlier in ileal mucosa or blood, which is consistent with an intestinal mucosal origin.

About this clone: Which antigen it targets is not known. No per-base quality is available; no much larger clone lies one base away.

Trimming accounts for 2 bases at V and 6 bases at J, while the number of junction bases matched to no gene is 5. Measured from the cysteine to the phenylalanine, the CDR3 is 15 residues long. CDR3 DNA is the only sequence kept; it has 45 bases, read in frame from the first base. From the germline V gene, CDR1 is MRHNA and CDR2 is SNTAGT. The receptor's source is a human donor who was the organ donor for an intestinal transplant. This chain joins TRBV6-4 to TRBJ2-2, with 8 bases in between that match TRBD2. The sequencing used unstimulated CD8+ T cells sorted from spleen or lymph node cells, collected before transplant. The sequenced DNA is TGTGCCAGCAGTGACCCCAGCGGGGGCTCCGGGGAGCTGTTTTTT. The translation is CASSDPSGGSGELFF.